This entry describes one TCR beta chain. What it binds is not known. TCRdb recomputed calls from the RACE reads with MiXCR, one row per CDR3 protein. The sample includes some 340,000 distinct CDR3 sequences, under 9% of them seen just once. These data originate in a study of human T cells and chemical hapten exposure. Points from the study as a whole: TCRs at high frequency, those above 1 in 1000, did not change with DPC sensitization.

The time point was: patch test 1, 2 weeks after DPC sensitization. Treatment denoted: therapeutic diphenylcyclopropenone sensitization with weekly scalp DPC. V gave up 5 bases and J gave up 2 bases; unmatched junction bases: 14. CDR3 length equals 17 residues. The germline CDR1 and CDR2 sequences are MNHEY and SVGEGT. The chain recombines TRBV6-2 or TRBV6-3 with TRBJ2-5, with 7 bases matching TRBD2. The sequence was obtained from a woman under 30 with alopecia areata. Some clones in this sample may be carry-over from other donors' samples. This specimen consisted of whole blood, obtained in connection with sensitization to the hapten diphenylcyclopropenone (DPC). The CDR3 reads CASSPRPGAGHQETQYF. In nucleotides, the CDR3 is TGTGCCAGCAGTCCCCGACCGGGAGCGGGGCATCAAGAGACCCAGTACTTC.